Described below is a single T cell receptor beta chain sequence and its context. Its target is unknown. The data derive from a study of monozygotic twins with inflammatory bowel disease. TCRdb re-called the 5' RACE reads and shows each CDR3 protein once, DNA omitted. In total, the table holds 150,000 or so distinct CDR3 sequences. The CDR3 is made up of 17 amino acids. Germline-derived CDR1 and CDR2 are MDHEN and SYDVKM. Findings of the study overall: Healthy co-twins, by inverse Simpson, had higher TCRbeta diversity than their siblings with IBD.

The sample was blood. The receptor was derived from a human donor with ulcerative colitis or Crohn's disease, or a healthy co-twin of an affected twin (not recorded which). The V and J genes are TRBV28 and TRBJ2-2; TCRdb's D call of TRBD1 is untestable without DNA. The CDR3 sequence: CASSLWGKGRNTGELFF. Full variable domain (remainder filled in from reference TRBV28 and TRBJ2-2): DVKVTQSSRYLVKRTGEKVFLECVQDMDHENMFWYRQDPGLGLRLIYFSYDVKMKEKGDIPEGYSVSREKKERFSLILESASTNQTSMYLCASSLWGKGRNTGELFFGEGSRLTVL.